A selection of T cell receptor beta chains follows, all from one sample in a study of CD8+CD57+ T cells in acquired aplastic anemia. TCRdb re-derived calls from the reads in MiXCR, one entry per CDR3 protein. The data contain about 150,000 distinct CDR3 sequences, around half of them singletons. Sequenced: sorted CD4+, CD8+, or CD8+CD57+ T cells (not recorded which) from PBMCs. The origin of the receptors is a human donor with aplastic anemia. The CDR3 runs from the conserved cysteine through the conserved F or W. For some rows the clone size is stated as once, few or many, or as a class when expanded; others skip it.

size: -; J: TRBJ1-1; V: TRBV10-3; CDR3: CATNPRGDNTEAFF
size: -; J: TRBJ2-7; V: TRBV12-3/TRBV12-4; CDR3: CASSPVGSSYEQYF
size: many; J: TRBJ2-1; V: TRBV7-9; CDR3: CAGMGLEKNEQFF
size: once; J: TRBJ2-5; V: TRBV20-1; CDR3: CSERGGHQETQYF
size: many; J: TRBJ1-5; V: TRBV19; CDR3: CASSIGARGNQPQHF
size: few; J: TRBJ1-5; V: TRBV20-1; CDR3: CSARDDRRPQPQHF
size: -; J: TRBJ2-5; V: TRBV19; CDR3: CASSPAGIYQETQYF
size: few; J: TRBJ1-2; V: TRBV2; CDR3: CASSAQTTNYGYTF
size: once; J: TRBJ1-6; V: TRBV6-2/TRBV6-3; CDR3: CASSYLSRVSPLHF
size: -; J: TRBJ2-5; V: TRBV20-1; CDR3: CSATTRAGMQETQYF
size: many; J: TRBJ1-2; V: TRBV4-3; CDR3: CASSPIGGNYGYTF
size: once; J: TRBJ1-5; V: TRBV24-1; CDR3: CATSGVSNQPQHF
size: -; J: TRBJ2-2; V: TRBV2; CDR3: CASKGTNTGELFF
size: once; J: TRBJ2-1; V: TRBV20-1; CDR3: CSVLARAGGSYNEQFF
size: -; J: TRBJ2-1; V: TRBV24-1; CDR3: CATSDSRGGTVNNEQFF
size: many; J: TRBJ2-7; V: TRBV6-5; CDR3: CASSYGANSYEQYF
size: few; J: TRBJ1-2; V: TRBV7-8; CDR3: CASSLKGNYGYTF
size: few; J: TRBJ2-1; V: TRBV11-2; CDR3: CASSPASNSYNEQFF
size: many; J: TRBJ1-3; V: TRBV7-8; CDR3: CASSVPGQVSGNTIYF
size: once; J: TRBJ2-2; V: TRBV5-1; CDR3: CASSLDYVNDRGVNTGEPFF
size: -; J: TRBJ2-2; V: TRBV20-1; CDR3: CSATSGDTGELFF
size: few; J: TRBJ2-5; V: TRBV13; CDR3: CASSLGASGGPDYF
size: many; J: TRBJ2-7; V: TRBV12-3/TRBV12-4; CDR3: CASSFGAPGREQYF
size: many; J: TRBJ1-5; V: TRBV19; CDR3: CAPPNPRHGVLQPQHF
size: many; J: TRBJ1-2; V: TRBV10-2; CDR3: CASAGRYGYTF
size: many; J: TRBJ2-7; V: TRBV7-9; CDR3: CASSETLEPGEQYF
size: -; J: TRBJ1-2; V: TRBV11-2; CDR3: CASRRTGIGLDYGYTF
size: -; J: TRBJ1-6; V: TRBV10-3; CDR3: CAISTYGAGSPLHF
size: -; J: TRBJ2-7; V: TRBV6-2/TRBV6-3; CDR3: CASSYSRPSGVSSYEQYF
size: many; J: TRBJ1-4; V: TRBV7-8; CDR3: CASSLAPGQGQEKLFF
size: -; J: TRBJ2-3; V: TRBV15; CDR3: CATSRELLAGGREDTQYF
size: -; J: TRBJ1-5; V: TRBV25-1; CDR3: CASSGSGRQPQHF
size: many; J: TRBJ1-1; V: TRBV4-2; CDR3: CASSQASVSEAFF
size: -; J: TRBJ1-6; V: TRBV2; CDR3: CASTLTNNSPLHF
size: -; J: TRBJ2-3; V: TRBV20-1; CDR3: CSARARFTDTQYF
size: many; J: TRBJ1-1; V: TRBV10-3; CDR3: CAIRGLDPMNTEAFF
size: few; J: TRBJ1-1; V: TRBV7-2; CDR3: CASSLGRGYTEAFF
size: -; J: TRBJ1-2; V: TRBV12-3/TRBV12-4; CDR3: CAVQINYGYTF
size: -; J: TRBJ1-2; V: TRBV20-1; CDR3: CSAPKGREGYTF
size: -; J: TRBJ1-1; V: TRBV5-6; CDR3: CASSLGVEAFF
size: many; J: TRBJ2-7; V: TRBV4-1; CDR3: CASSQTSGGAIGYEQYF
size: once; J: TRBJ2-5; V: TRBV6-1; CDR3: CASSMRQVAGGTQYF
size: many; J: TRBJ2-1; V: TRBV7-2; CDR3: CASGYSSSYNEQFF
size: many; J: TRBJ2-2; V: TRBV7-6; CDR3: CASSPGTGRNSNAGELFF
size: -; J: TRBJ1-6; V: TRBV25-1; CDR3: CASNPGRNSPLHF
size: many; J: TRBJ2-1; V: TRBV24-1; CDR3: CATASRGDNEQFF
size: -; J: TRBJ2-7; V: TRBV14; CDR3: CASSPGITYEQYF
size: many; J: TRBJ1-2; V: TRBV20-1; CDR3: CSAPTGGGNYGYTF